The rows below give T cell receptor beta chains drawn from one sample of a study of post-analysis software for immune sequencing data. A single record per CDR3 protein comes from TCRdb applying MiXCR to the PCR reads. The data show 600,000 to 700,000 distinct CDR3 sequences, approximately 60% seen once. The material sequenced was blood. All receptors derive from a girl aged 2-10 years with multiple sclerosis. The CDR3 runs from the conserved cysteine through the conserved F or W. A D gene is named only where the DNA matches it firmly. Clone sizes are given selectively: once, few, many, or a class where the clone is expanded.

>TRBV20-1|TRBD1|12|-|TRBJ2-7
TGCAGTGCCCAGGGGGCCCCCTACGAGCAGTACTTC
CSAQGAPYEQYF
>TRBV15|TRBD2|16|-|TRBJ2-1
TGTGCCACCAGCAGGCAGACTAGCGGATCCTACAATGAGCAGTTCTTC
CATSRQTSGSYNEQFF
>TRBV5-1|-|13|-|TRBJ2-7
TGCGCCAGCAGCTTGGAGGGGAGGTACGAGCAGTACTTC
CASSLEGRYEQYF
>TRBV18|-|15|-|TRBJ2-4
TGTGCCAGCTCACCACCTACGAGAGTTGGAAACATTCAGTACTTC
CASSPPTRVGNIQYF
>TRBV7-9|-|14|-|TRBJ1-2
TGTACCAGCAGAAACAGGGCCAAGGACTATGGCTACACCTTC
CTSRNRAKDYGYTF
>TRBV27|-|12|-|TRBJ1-2
TGTGCCAGCAGCCCAGGGGCGTATAGCTACACCTTC
CASSPGAYSYTF
>TRBV10-3|TRBD2|16|-|TRBJ2-5
TGTGCCACGCTACCGGGACTAGCGGGAGTACGGGAGACCCAGTACTTC
CATLPGLAGVRETQYF
>TRBV19|-|13|-|TRBJ1-5
TGTGCCAGTGTTACAGGGATCAATCAGCCCCAGCATTTT
CASVTGINQPQHF
>TRBV29-1|-|13|once|TRBJ2-5
TGCAGCGTTGGCTATCCGGGGGCGGAGACCCAGTACTTC
CSVGYPGAETQYF
>TRBV29-1|-|15|few|TRBJ2-7
TGCAGCGTTGGCGGTGGGGTGGCGGATTCCTACGAGCAGTACTTC
CSVGGGVADSYEQYF
>TRBV3-1|TRBD2|16|-|TRBJ2-3
TGTGCCAGCAGCCGTACTAGCGGCGTCTTCACAGATACGCAGTATTTT
CASSRTSGVFTDTQYF
>TRBV5-1|-|16|-|TRBJ2-4
TGCGCCAGCAGCTTGGGGGGGGACCTAGCCAAAAACATTCAGTACTTC
CASSLGGDLAKNIQYF
>TRBV5-1|-|16|once|TRBJ2-3
TGCGCCAGCAGTCCTCACGCCGTGTGGGCTGTAGATACGCAGTATTTT
CASSPHAVWAVDTQYF
>TRBV14|-|15|-|TRBJ2-7
TGTGCCAGCAGCTCCGGACTAACCAATGCCTACGAGCAGTACTTC
CASSSGLTNAYEQYF
>TRBV7-9|-|13|-|TRBJ1-2
TGTGCCAGCAGCCCCCGAGGGATCTATGGCTACACCTTC
CASSPRGIYGYTF